This TCR beta chain was recovered during a study of tumor and adjacent non-tumor tissue in lung cancer. The template was RNA from unsorted bulk tissue. The normal lung tissue was taken more than 3 cm from the tumor edge. Germline loops: CDR1 SQVTM, CDR2 ANQGSEA. V shed 7 bases and J 9 bases; nucleotides not matched to a gene: 15. This CDR3 contains 15 residues. Three rounds of nested PCR, following a modified ARM-PCR protocol, produced the TCRbeta library. MiXCR was run by TCRdb on the multiplex PCR reads, yielding one entry per CDR3 protein. Altogether some 80,000 distinct CDR3 sequences are present, about 82% being singletons, with the ten largest covering about 54%.

Material for sequencing was distant non-tumor lung tissue. This receptor was identified in a man between 60 and 75 years old with non-small cell lung cancer. The chain uses TRBV29-1 and TRBJ2-1; 10 bases line up with TRBD2. The CDR3 bases are TGCAGCGGATCGAAACGAGCGGGAGGGCCCGGTGAGCAGTTCTTC. Its protein is CSGSKRAGGPGEQFF.